This T cell receptor (beta chain) is drawn from a study of T cells in Graves' hyperthyroidism and ophthalmopathy. Only a few counts were recorded for this clonotype. Its target is not known. Amplified TCR beta CDR3 regions came from RNA transcripts. A set of HTBI primers served as the primers for a first-round RT-PCR of the TCR CDR3. One entry per CDR3 protein, called by TCRdb with MiXCR from the multiplex PCR reads. The sample has about 600,000 distinct CDR3 sequences, approximately 14% seen once; the top ten hold roughly 7%. With 5 bases removed from V and 7 bases from J, the gap between germline ends came to 9 bases. The CDR3 covers 11 residues. CDR1 and CDR2 (germline): SQVTM, ANQGSEA. Among ophthalmopathy patients, the Clinical Activity Score reached at least 3, the NOSPECS grade reached at least 4, and duration remained under 3 months. Diagnostic assessment was based on clinical symptoms, serum thyroxine and TRAb, thyroid ultrasound and orbital computed tomography.

General observations from the study: It was a median around seven months before onset that the model predicted ophthalmopathy.

The chain uses TRBV29-1 and TRBJ2-1; no firm D call. The clonotype was recovered from a woman between 18 and 29 years old with Graves' ophthalmopathy. Input material: blood. The CDR3 nucleotides read TGCAGCGTTACGCATGGGAATGAGCAGTTCTTC. It specifies CSVTHGNEQFF.